A single sample gave rise to the 4 T cell receptor beta chains below, sequenced in a study of cytomegalovirus exposure and HLA in healthy donors. PCR amplification relied on 60 Vbeta primers (plus 13 Jbeta primers). Repertoires were generated with immunoSEQ multiplex PCR, while TCRdb's copy carries only in-frame clones and drops some. The repertoire has roughly 120,000 clones, approximately 79% of them found once; the top ten carry about 6.8%. The sample comprised PBMCs. The source is a man under 40 in good health and CMV-seropositive.

The rearrangement links TRBV14 to TRBJ2-7; 7 positions agree with TRBD1. The CDR3 spans 14 residues. V was clipped by 4 bases and J by 0 bases; unmatched bases: 3. Germline CDR1 and CDR2: SGHDN and FVKESK. The CDR3 bases are TGTGCCAGCAGCCTCCGGGACAGCTCCTACGAGCAGTACTTC. Protein product: CASSLRDSSYEQYF.

DNA of the CDR3: TGTGCCAGCAGTCGGGGAGCCGAAATGGATACGCAGTATTTT. Its protein is CASSRGAEMDTQYF. The gene calls are TRBV2 and TRBJ2-3, with D perhaps matching TRBD2 (5 bases). Germline V gene data show CDR1 as SNHLY and CDR2 as FYNNEI. Trimming removed 5 bases at V and 6 bases at J, with 15 bases between. This CDR3 spans 14 amino acids. Looking up the rest from reference TRBV2 and TRBJ2-3 gives the full variable domain: EPEVTQTPSHQVTQMGQEVILRCVPISNHLYFYWYRQILGQKVEFLVSFYNNEISEKSEIFDDQFSVERPDGSNFTLKIRSTKLEDSAMYFCASSRGAEMDTQYFGPGTRLTVL.

This sequence joins TRBV19 and TRBJ1-2; TRBD1 might be the D (6 bases). The CDR3 contains 14 residues. Trimming stripped 6 bases from V and 7 bases from J, with 18 bases between. The V gene's germline CDR1 is LNHDA and CDR2 SQIVND (reference sequence). This chain's CDR3 is CASRASAGAIGYTF. The CDR3 nucleotides read TGTGCCAGTAGAGCTTCTGCAGGGGCGATTGGCTACACCTTC.

V is TRBV25-1 and J is TRBJ2-7; the match to TRBD1 covers 7 bases. The CDR3 length is 14 residues. V dropped 6 bases and J dropped 2; count of bases not matched to a gene: 7. The V gene's germline CDR1 is MGHDK and CDR2 SYGVNS. The CDR3 nucleotides read TGTGCCAGCAGCAACCGGGACAGTCCCTACGAGCAGTACTTC. Its protein product is CASSNRDSPYEQYF.